This entry concerns a single T cell receptor beta chain. Its target is not known. CDR3 size: 16 residues. The V and J ends lost 4 bases and 6 bases respectively, with 18 bases between them. Germline V gives CDR1 MDHEN, CDR2 SYDVKM. TCRdb's table, derived via immunoSEQ multiplex PCR, lists solely in-frame clones and lacks some. The sample lists about 160,000 clones, around 90% occurring once. These data originate in a study of T cell responses to AZD1222 COVID-19 vaccine. General observations from the study: Spike-specific TCR repertoires showed rising breadth and depth after two AZD1222 doses.

The gene calls are TRBV28 and TRBJ1-4; D perhaps matches TRBD1 (6 bases). The TCR was taken from an adult in good health. Sequences were derived from peripheral blood, sampled on day 0 of AZD1222 vaccination. The CDR3 here is CASSYQSGAGYEKLFF. In DNA form, the CDR3 reads TGTGCCAGCAGTTATCAGTCGGGGGCGGGGTATGAAAAACTGTTTTTT.